A single sample gave rise to the 8 T cell receptor beta chains below, sequenced in a study of shared clonotypes between healthy human individuals. This table comes from immunoSEQ multiplex PCR, and its TCRdb copy is limited to in-frame clones, with some not included. The sample lists under 2,500,000 clones, 90% to 97% occurring once. Sequencing input: naive CD4+ T cells sorted from blood. Documented subset: CD45RA+ positively selected. These receptors came from a man between 18 and 29 years old in good health.

This clone came up once. V gene TRBV30 combines with J gene TRBJ1-2, with TRBD1 matching 9 bases. This CDR3 region has 13 residues. The V gene end was trimmed by 8 bases and the J gene end by 4 bases; junction bases not matched to a gene: 8. CDR1 is GTSNPN, CDR2 SVGIG, per germline (reference sequence). CDR3 amino acids: CARGQGLVYGYTF. CDR3 in DNA: TGTGCCAGAGGACAGGGGCTTGTCTATGGCTACACCTTC.

V and J are TRBV10-3 and TRBJ2-7, with D perhaps TRBD1 or TRBD2 (5 bases each). CDR3 length: 13 amino acids. CDR1 is ENHRY, CDR2 SYGVKD, per germline. Deletions cut 7 bases from V and 4 bases from J, with 14 bases between. As DNA, the CDR3 is TGTGCCATCAAGGAGGCTGGGACGTACGAGCAGTACTTC. Translation: CAIKEAGTYEQYF.

A few counts support this clone. The rearrangement joins TRBV2 to TRBJ1-1; TRBD1 matches 7 bases. The CDR3 is 13 residues long. With V trimmed by 8 bases and J by 3 bases, 6 bases remained unmatched. From germline, CDR1 is SNHLY and CDR2 FYNNEI. The CDR3 nucleotides read TGTGCCAGCGCGACAGGGAGCCACACTGAAGCTTTCTTT. Translated: CASATGSHTEAFF.

J is TRBJ2-3 and V is TRBV18; no clear D gene. CDR3 length: 14 residues. Trimming stripped 0 bases from V and 4 bases from J, with 8 bases between. Germline CDR1 KGHSH, CDR2 LQKENI. The CDR3 nucleotides are TGTGCCAGCTCACCACCCGCACAGCCAGATACGCAGTATTTT. Translation: CASSPPAQPDTQYF.

The chain recombines TRBV5-1 with TRBJ2-5, with 8 positions matching TRBD1. This CDR3 region has 15 residues. Trimming removed 1 base from V and 5 bases from J; junction bases left unmatched: 7. CDR1 and CDR2 (germline): SGHRS, YFSETQ. CDR3 nucleotides: TGCGCCAGCAGCTTGAGGACAGGGATTCTGGAGACCCAGTACTTC. This gives the protein CASSLRTGILETQYF.

The rearrangement uses TRBV5-1 and TRBJ1-1, with TRBD1 as a possible D gene (6 bases). Trimming cost V 6 bases and J 3 bases, with 27 bases left between them. This CDR3 region has 18 residues. Germline-derived CDR1 and CDR2 are SGHRS and YFSETQ. This chain's CDR3 is CASNAVSQGRSADTEAFF. CDR3 nucleotide sequence: TGCGCCAGCAACGCAGTCTCTCAGGGGCGATCGGCCGACACTGAAGCTTTCTTT.

The rearrangement uses TRBV6-6 and TRBJ2-7; TRBD1 aligns across 7 bases. The CDR3 sequence is 11 residues long. Germline loops: CDR1 MNHNY, CDR2 SVGAGI (reference sequence). V shed 8 bases, J shed 3 bases, and the junction held 1 base outside the gene matches. The CDR3 DNA reads as TGTGCCAGCCAGGGGGACTACGAGCAGTACTTC. Encoded protein: CASQGDYEQYF.

The V gene is TRBV18, the J gene TRBJ1-4; D ambiguous. The CDR3 is made up of 14 amino acids. Deletions cut 1 base from V and 4 bases from J, with 7 bases between. The germline V gene encodes CDR1 KGHSH and CDR2 LQKENI. CDR3 region: CASSPLALNEKLFF. The DNA of the CDR3 is TGTGCCAGCTCACCACTGGCCCTTAATGAAAAACTGTTTTTT.